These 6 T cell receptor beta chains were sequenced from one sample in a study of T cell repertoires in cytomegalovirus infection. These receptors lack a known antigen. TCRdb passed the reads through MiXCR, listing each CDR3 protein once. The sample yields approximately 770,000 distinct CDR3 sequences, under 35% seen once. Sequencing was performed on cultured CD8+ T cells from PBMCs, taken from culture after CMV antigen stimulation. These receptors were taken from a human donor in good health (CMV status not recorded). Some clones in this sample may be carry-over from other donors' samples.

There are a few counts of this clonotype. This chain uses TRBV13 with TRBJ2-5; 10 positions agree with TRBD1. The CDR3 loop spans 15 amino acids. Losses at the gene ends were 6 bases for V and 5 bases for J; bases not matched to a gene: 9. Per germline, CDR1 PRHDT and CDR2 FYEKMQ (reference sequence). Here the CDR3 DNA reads TGTGCCAGCAGGCAAAAGACAGGGGGCGTGGAGACCCAGTACTTC. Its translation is CASRQKTGGVETQYF.

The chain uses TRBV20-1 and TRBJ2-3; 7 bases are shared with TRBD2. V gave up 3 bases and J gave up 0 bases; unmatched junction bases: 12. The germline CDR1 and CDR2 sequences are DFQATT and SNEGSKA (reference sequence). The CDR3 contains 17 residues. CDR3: CSASGLELATSTDTQYF. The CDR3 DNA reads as TGCAGTGCTAGTGGTTTGGAACTAGCGACGAGCACAGATACGCAGTATTTT.

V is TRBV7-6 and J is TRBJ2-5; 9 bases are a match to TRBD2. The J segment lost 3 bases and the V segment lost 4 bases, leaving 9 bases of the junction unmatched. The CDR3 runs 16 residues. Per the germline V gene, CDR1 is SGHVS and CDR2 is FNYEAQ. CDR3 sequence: CASSSPQRGEEETQYF. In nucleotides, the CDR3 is TGTGCCAGCAGCTCCCCCCAGCGGGGGGAAGAAGAGACCCAGTACTTC.

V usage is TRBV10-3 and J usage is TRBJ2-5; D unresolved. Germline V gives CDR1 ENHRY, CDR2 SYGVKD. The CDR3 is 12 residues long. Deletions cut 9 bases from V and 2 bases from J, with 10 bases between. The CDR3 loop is CAIQDRQETQYF. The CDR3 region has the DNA TGTGCCATTCAGGACCGGCAAGAGACCCAGTACTTC.

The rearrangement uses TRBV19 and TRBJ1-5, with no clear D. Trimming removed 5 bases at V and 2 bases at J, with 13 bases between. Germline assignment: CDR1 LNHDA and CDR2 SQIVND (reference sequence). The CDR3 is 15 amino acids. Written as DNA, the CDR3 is TGTGCCAGTAGTCTCCCCCTGGGTGGCAATCAGCCCCAGCATTTT. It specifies CASSLPLGGNQPQHF.

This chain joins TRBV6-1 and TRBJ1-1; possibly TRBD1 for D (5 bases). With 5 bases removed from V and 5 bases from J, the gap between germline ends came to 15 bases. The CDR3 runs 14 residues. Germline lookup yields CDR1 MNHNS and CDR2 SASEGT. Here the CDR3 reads CASSTGRSRTEAFF. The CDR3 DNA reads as TGTGCCAGCAGTACGGGACGCAGTAGGACTGAAGCTTTCTTT.